Given below is one T cell receptor beta chain in context. The length of the CDR3 is 16 residues. Per the germline V gene, CDR1 is MNHNY and CDR2 is SVGAGI (reference sequence). Trimming removed 5 bases at V and 3 bases at J, with 19 bases between. This sample is part of a study of blood T cell repertoires in COVID-19. On the study more broadly: T cells, B-cell-depleted T cells, or PBMCs supplied cDNA or gDNA.

This table comes from immunoSEQ multiplex PCR, and its TCRdb copy is limited to in-frame clones, with some not included. The data contain 87,000 or so clones, around 87% of them seen just once; the ten biggest clones take up approximately 8%. The clonotype comes from a human donor with acute or convalescent COVID-19. The donor label of this sample is uncertain. Sequencing used peripheral blood. V and J are TRBV6-6 and TRBJ1-2; no clear D gene. The CDR3, as DNA: TGTGCCAGCAGTCGACCTCCGGATGGGAGTTACTATGGCTACACCTTC. This gives the protein CASSRPPDGSYYGYTF.